This T cell receptor (beta chain) emerged from a study of blood T cell repertoires in COVID-19. Study at large: Spain, Italy and the United States supplied samples that represented acute and convalescent COVID-19.

Germline V lookup: CDR1 SEHNR, CDR2 FQNEAQ (reference sequence). The V and J ends lost 5 bases and 5 bases, in that order; junction bases with no gene match: 8. This CDR3 contains 16 residues. Seattle's enrolled individuals joined amid active infection and were then monitored longitudinally. Original processing methods: Counts of nucleated cells, estimated from reference gene primer amplification, were obtained. Profiled with immunoSEQ multiplex PCR; TCRdb holds only in-frame clones, not every one. The DNA gave D and trimming, while V, J and clone size come from that table. This table has about 280,000 clones, just under 90% appearing once.

The receptor comes from a woman younger than 45 with COVID-19, enrolled during active disease. V and J are TRBV7-9 and TRBJ2-2; TRBD1 aligns across 10 bases. What was sequenced was peripheral blood. The CDR3 loop is CASSARWDRGTGELFF. CDR3 nucleotides: TGTGCCAGCAGCGCCCGCTGGGACAGGGGTACCGGGGAGCTGTTTTTT.